These T cell receptor beta chains were read from a single sample in a study of tumor-infiltrating lymphocytes in primary liver carcinoma. TCRdb re-called the multiplex PCR reads with MiXCR, one entry per CDR3 protein. The repertoire holds 150,000 to 200,000 distinct CDR3 sequences, about 55% seen once, with around 68% in the top ten. The sample comprised peripheral blood. The receptors shown here come from a man between 35 and 55 years old with primary liver carcinoma and hepatitis B virus infection. The CDR3 runs from the conserved cysteine through the conserved F or W. The D gene is left open where the match is weak. For some rows the clone size is stated as once, few or many, or as a class when expanded; others skip it.

TGTGCCAGCAGTGAGGTAGCGGGAAGCACAGATACGCAGTATTTT,CASSEVAGSTDTQYF,TRBJ2-3,TRBV6-4,TRBD2,.
TGCAGCGTTGAAGGGGGCACAGATGCGCAGTATTTT,CSVEGGTDAQYF,TRBJ2-3,TRBV29-1,.,.
TGTGCCAGCAGCCAAGATAGGGATGGAGGCGGCTACACCTTC,CASSQDRDGGGYTF,TRBJ1-2,TRBV4-2,.,.
TGTGCCAGCAGTTTTGCTAGCAATCAGCCCCACCATTTT,CASSFASNQPHHF,TRBJ1-5,TRBV28,.,.
TGTGCCAGCAGGGGGACAGGGGGCACAGATACGCAGTATTTT,CASRGTGGTDTQYF,TRBJ2-3,TRBV6-5,TRBD1,few
TGTGCCAGCAGCCTCTCTCGGCTCTCCGATACGCAGTATTTT,CASSLSRLSDTQYF,TRBJ2-3,TRBV5-5,.,.
TGTGCCAGCAGTCCGGGGGACTCAAACAATGAGCAGTTCTTC,CASSPGDSNNEQFF,TRBJ2-1,TRBV11-3,.,.
TGTGCCATCAGGGTGAATTCCGCCGCGAACACCGGGGAGCTGTTTTTT,CAIRVNSAANTGELFF,TRBJ2-2,TRBV10-3,.,once
TGCAGCGGATCGGACGATGAGCAGTACTTC,CSGSDDEQYF,TRBJ2-7,TRBV29-1,.,.
TGTGCCAGCACTTGGGACAATGAGCAGTTCTTC,CASTWDNEQFF,TRBJ2-1,TRBV6-1,.,.
TGTGCCAGCAGTTTTCAACCCGGGAGCTACGAGCGGTACTTC,CASSFQPGSYERYF,TRBJ2-7,TRBV28,.,.
TGTGTCAGCAGTTCGGGACAGGGGGCGATTACTGGCTACACCTTC,CVSSSGQGAITGYTF,TRBJ1-2,TRBV12-3/TRBV12-4,TRBD1,.
TGTGCCAGCAGTTTATACGTGCTGACCTCCGGGGAGCTGTTTTTT,CASSLYVLTSGELFF,TRBJ2-2,TRBV12-3/TRBV12-4,.,few
TGTGTCACAAAACGGACGGCTTTTAGCTCCTACAATGAGCAGTTCTTC,CVTKRTAFSSYNEQFF,TRBJ2-1,TRBV10-3,.,once
TGTGCCATCAGCCGGACAGGGAACTATGGCTACACCTTC,CAISRTGNYGYTF,TRBJ1-2,TRBV10-3,TRBD1,.